This T cell receptor beta chain was profiled in a study of STAT5B mutations in CD4+ large granular lymphocyte leukemia. The repertoire was sequenced with immunoSEQ multiplex PCR; TCRdb's copy has only in-frame clones and lacks some. The table records around 33,000 clones, around 89% of them present only once. The V gene lost 1 base and the J gene lost 1 base, with 13 bases spanning the gap. This CDR3 contains 16 residues. CDR1 SGHNT and CDR2 YENEEA come from the germline V gene. Control samples were healthy donors' buffy coats. This receptor was taken from a human donor in good health. Sequencing used CD4+ T cells from blood buffy coats. The rearrangement joins TRBV11-3 to TRBJ1-2; the D gene is possibly TRBD1 (5 bases). Here the CDR3 reads CASSLGGRGSNYGYTF. The CDR3 region has the DNA TGTGCCAGCAGCTTAGGGGGTCGGGGCAGTAACTATGGCTACACCTTC.